The TCR beta chain under discussion was sequenced for a study of T cell responses to AZD1222 COVID-19 vaccine. About the study: It was second doses at about 4 or about 12 weeks that were pooled. General study points: CD4 TCRs associated with vaccination spanned spike, dominating at 160-218 and 743-854. Mostly white British, mostly female donors; authors suggested clonal diversity may be underestimated.

For this clone: The antigen is unknown.

The CDR3 sequence is 16 residues long. Trimming took 0 bases from V and 3 from J, leaving 13 bases between them. Germline CDR1 is MNHEY and CDR2 is SMNVEV (reference sequence). The assay was immunoSEQ multiplex PCR, and TCRdb's table has in-frame clones only and misses some. The sample holds approximately 140,000 clones, 91% seen once. The chain couples TRBV27 to TRBJ2-3, with a weak D call TRBD1 (5 bases). The sequence was obtained from an adult in good health. Sequenced here: peripheral blood, sampled on day 0 of AZD1222 vaccination. In DNA form, the CDR3 reads TGTGCCAGCAGTTTATCGCAGGGCTTGGGGACAGATACGCAGTATTTT. This codes for CASSLSQGLGTDTQYF.